This is a list of T cell receptor beta chains from one sample in a study of vaccination and CD4 T cells after COVID-19. Each CDR3 protein is one row after TCRdb ran MiXCR on the PCR reads. The sample lists about 15,000 distinct CDR3 sequences; roughly 49% were seen once. These receptors have no known antigen. The material was CD4+ T cells from blood, cultured in vitro, obtained before SARS-CoV-2 vaccination. These TCRs come from a human donor who had recovered from COVID-19. The CDR3 runs from the conserved cysteine through the conserved F or W. D genes are given only for firm matches. Only some rows state a clone size, as once, few, many or a class for expanded clones.

clone_size d_call j_call v_call cdr3_aa cdr3_nt
NA NA TRBJ2-7 TRBV10-3 CAIRDRGEQYF TGTGCCATCAGAGACAGAGGCGAGCAGTACTTC
NA NA TRBJ2-1 TRBV18 CASSLFLDNEQFF TGTGCCAGCTCACTATTCCTCGACAATGAGCAGTTCTTC
NA NA TRBJ2-2 TRBV7-3 CASSLNGRTGELFF TGTGCCAGCAGCTTAAACGGGCGCACCGGGGAGCTGTTTTTT
NA TRBD2 TRBJ2-7 TRBV19 CASSIRALAGSYEQYF TGTGCCAGTAGTATCCGAGCGCTAGCGGGTTCCTACGAGCAGTACTTC
few NA TRBJ2-2 TRBV7-8 CASSLRRGQRTGELFF TGTGCCAGCAGCTTAAGGAGAGGACAGCGCACCGGGGAGCTGTTTTTT
few NA TRBJ1-1 TRBV7-2 CASSLNRPNTEAFF TGTGCCAGCAGCTTAAACAGGCCGAACACTGAAGCTTTCTTT
NA NA TRBJ1-3 TRBV28 CASSSSPFAGNTIYF TGTGCCAGCAGTTCCAGCCCATTCGCTGGAAACACCATATATTTT
NA NA TRBJ2-7 TRBV30 CAWGPRGDEQYF TGTGCCTGGGGCCCGCGAGGGGACGAGCAGTACTTC
NA TRBD1 TRBJ2-5 TRBV5-1 CASSNDRGLSETQYF TGCGCCAGCAGCAACGACAGGGGGCTATCAGAGACCCAGTACTTC
few TRBD2 TRBJ2-3 TRBV30 CAWTFGLAGGSTDTQYF TGTGCCTGGACCTTTGGACTAGCGGGAGGGAGCACAGATACGCAGTATTTT
NA TRBD2 TRBJ2-7 TRBV6-1 CASSEWTSGVTYEQYF TGTGCCAGCAGTGAGTGGACTAGCGGGGTTACCTACGAGCAGTACTTC
NA NA TRBJ2-2 TRBV10-3 CAISELGENTGELFF TGTGCCATCAGTGAACTCGGTGAGAACACCGGGGAGCTGTTTTTT
few TRBD2 TRBJ2-2 TRBV12-3/TRBV12-4 CASSPAGRNTGELFF TGTGCCAGCAGTCCAGCGGGACGAAACACCGGGGAGCTGTTTTTT
few NA TRBJ1-2 TRBV7-2 CASSLDRGRYGYTF TGTGCCAGCAGCTTAGACCGGGGGAGATATGGCTACACCTTC
NA NA TRBJ2-7 TRBV3-1 CASSQWLSSYEQYF TGTGCCAGCAGCCAGTGGTTGTCCTCCTACGAGCAGTACTTC
NA TRBD1 TRBJ2-5 TRBV12-3/TRBV12-4 CASSLRTGHQETQYF TGTGCCAGCAGTCTTAGGACAGGTCACCAAGAGACCCAGTACTTC
NA NA TRBJ2-7 TRBV19 CASSIARGSYEQYF TGTGCCAGTAGTATAGCCCGGGGCTCCTACGAGCAGTACTTC
few TRBD2 TRBJ2-7 TRBV12-3/TRBV12-4 CASSITSGIREQYF TGTGCCAGCAGTATCACTAGCGGGATTAGAGAGCAGTACTTC
NA NA TRBJ2-5 TRBV7-6 CASSFLARNQETQYF TGTGCCAGCAGCTTTTTAGCGAGGAACCAAGAGACCCAGTACTTC
NA TRBD2 TRBJ2-3 TRBV12-3/TRBV12-4 CASSSSGTSGRAGADTQYF TGTGCCAGCAGTTCTTCCGGGACTAGCGGGAGGGCCGGTGCAGATACGCAGTATTTT
few TRBD2 TRBJ2-2 TRBV20-1 CSGAGGPDTGELFF TGCAGTGGAGCGGGAGGCCCAGACACCGGGGAGCTGTTTTTT
NA TRBD1 TRBJ1-3 TRBV20-1 CSATGGSGNTIYF TGCAGTGCAACAGGGGGCTCTGGAAACACCATATATTTT
NA TRBD2 TRBJ2-7 TRBV25-1 CASRDAGLAGLYF TGTGCCAGCAGGGACGCGGGACTAGCGGGATTGTACTTC
once TRBD1 TRBJ2-7 TRBV2 CASGTGYEQYF TGTGCCAGCGGGACAGGCTACGAGCAGTACTTC
NA NA TRBJ2-3 TRBV7-3 CASSLGLGTRSTDTQYF TGTGCCAGCAGCTTAGGGCTGGGGACACGCAGCACAGATACGCAGTATTTT
NA NA TRBJ2-7 TRBV4-1 CASSPRRAGASYEQYF TGCGCCAGCAGCCCCCGCCGGGCAGGAGCGTCCTACGAGCAGTACTTC
NA NA TRBJ1-1 TRBV30 CAWMRDSTEAFF TGTGCCTGGATGCGAGACAGCACTGAAGCTTTCTTT
few TRBD2 TRBJ2-1 TRBV7-3 CASSTGLVVDEQFF TGTGCCAGCAGCACTGGACTAGTTGTCGATGAGCAGTTCTTC
NA TRBD1 TRBJ1-2 TRBV11-2 CASSEGQGYGYTF TGTGCCAGCAGCGAGGGACAGGGCTATGGCTACACCTTC
NA TRBD2 TRBJ2-1 TRBV12-3/TRBV12-4 CASSQTSLEQFF TGTGCCAGCAGTCAGACTAGCTTGGAGCAGTTCTTC
NA TRBD2 TRBJ2-3 TRBV5-5 CASSPGTRSFTDTQYF TGTGCCAGCAGCCCGGGGACTAGGAGTTTTACAGATACGCAGTATTTT
few NA TRBJ1-5 TRBV12-3/TRBV12-4 CASSYSNQPQHF TGTGCCAGCAGTTATAGCAATCAGCCCCAGCATTTT
NA TRBD1 TRBJ1-1 TRBV6-1 CASSALPGQGMNTEAFF TGTGCCAGCAGTGCCCTACCGGGACAGGGGATGAACACTGAAGCTTTCTTT
NA TRBD1 TRBJ2-7 TRBV10-3 CAISESTGGEQYF TGTGCCATCAGTGAGTCGACAGGGGGCGAGCAGTACTTC
NA NA TRBJ2-7 TRBV7-9 CASSLVSRQDFRTYEQYF TGTGCCAGCAGCTTAGTTTCTAGGCAGGATTTTCGGACCTACGAGCAGTACTTC
NA TRBD1 TRBJ2-7 TRBV20-1 CSARGSGQQYEQYF TGCAGTGCTAGGGGGTCGGGACAGCAGTACGAGCAGTACTTC
few NA TRBJ1-1 TRBV27 CASSLWAGGMNTEAFF TGTGCCAGCAGTTTATGGGCAGGAGGGATGAACACTGAAGCTTTCTTT
NA NA TRBJ1-5 TRBV5-1 CASSSEGTDYSNQPQHF TGCGCCAGCAGCTCCGAAGGTACGGACTATAGCAATCAGCCCCAGCATTTT
NA NA TRBJ2-3 TRBV20-1 CSASGGGTPGSTDTQYF TGCAGTGCCTCGGGGGGAGGGACACCAGGGAGCACAGATACGCAGTATTTT
NA TRBD1 TRBJ2-5 TRBV27 CASSFRRTGGPTQETQYF TGTGCCAGCAGTTTCCGCCGGACAGGGGGGCCTACCCAAGAGACCCAGTACTTC
few NA TRBJ2-3 TRBV7-9 CASSPQGDTQYF TGTGCCAGCAGCCCCCAGGGAGATACGCAGTATTTT
NA NA TRBJ2-3 TRBV7-2 CASSFMGTTDTQYF TGTGCCAGCAGCTTCATGGGAACCACAGATACGCAGTATTTT
NA TRBD1 TRBJ1-2 TRBV4-2 CASSRKGQGLGDGYTF TGTGCCAGCAGCCGTAAGGGACAGGGCCTAGGAGATGGCTACACCTTC
NA NA TRBJ1-3 TRBV18 CASSRAVLGNTIYF TGTGCCAGCTCCCGTGCTGTCCTTGGAAACACCATATATTTT
NA TRBD2 TRBJ2-3 TRBV4-2 CASSQDEGGTQYF TGTGCCAGCAGCCAAGATGAGGGAGGGACGCAGTATTTT
few TRBD2 TRBJ2-5 TRBV7-2 CASSLAVTSVETQYF TGTGCCAGCAGCTTAGCGGTGACTAGCGTTGAGACCCAGTACTTC